This T cell receptor beta chain was retrieved from a study of blood T cell repertoires in COVID-19. This CDR3 region has 12 residues. Trimming removed 4 bases from V and 3 bases from J; junction bases left unmatched: 0. CDR1 and CDR2 (germline): LGHDT, YNNKEL (reference sequence). Per the study methods: Estimation of nucleated cell counts was performed using reference gene primer amplification. The data were produced by immunoSEQ multiplex PCR, yet TCRdb's version contains in-frame clones alone and is incomplete. The DNA gave D and trimming, while V, J and clone size come from that table. The sample yields over 350,000 clones, roughly 91% seen once. Assignments of participants to cohorts depended upon their own reported clinical history. Recovered Cohort 3 donors showed two negative PCRs, clearance, or symptom resolution. Notes on this clone: Other DNA sequences in the sample encode the same CDR3.

This chain uses TRBV3-1 (or the pseudogene TRBV3-2) with TRBJ2-7; 7 bases are a match to TRBD1. The clonotype comes from a woman under 30 who had recovered from COVID-19. The sample comprised PBMCs or T cells enriched from blood (not recorded which). Here the CDR3 reads CASSRQGYEQYF. CDR3 sequence (DNA): TGTGCCAGCAGCCGACAGGGCTACGAGCAGTACTTC.